This paragraph covers one TCR beta chain sequence. This sample was taken from a study of shared T cell receptors in the human thymus. V lost 4 bases to trimming and J lost 3 bases; unmatched junction nucleotides: 3. The CDR3 consists of 15 residues. CDR1 is KGHSH and CDR2 is LQKENI in the germline V gene. Sequencing was performed with immunoSEQ multiplex PCR; in TCRdb, only in-frame clones are kept and a portion is missing. The table has 500,000 to 550,000 clones, about 80% seen once; the top ten hold 0.01% to 0.015%. This sample also belongs to another study, concerning human thymus T cells.

The receptor comes from a boy less than two years old with a congenital heart defect. The genes are TRBV18 and TRBJ2-1; TRBD2 agrees at 10 bases. The source material was thymocytes. The CDR3 nucleotides read TGTGCCAGCTCACAACTAGCGGGGCGCTACAATGAGCAGTTCTTC. As protein: CASSQLAGRYNEQFF. Combining the CDR3 with reference TRBV18 and TRBJ2-1 gives the whole variable domain NAGVMQNPRHLVRRRGQEARLRCSPMKGHSHVYWYRQLPEEGLKFMVYLQKENIIDESGMPKERFSAEFPKEGPSILRIQQVVRGDSAAYFCASSQLAGRYNEQFFGPGTRLTVL.